This T cell receptor (beta chain) derives from a study of blood T cell repertoires in COVID-19. Trimming took 5 bases from V and 6 from J, leaving 10 bases between them. CDR3 length: 11 residues. Per germline, CDR1 DFQATT and CDR2 SNEGSKA (reference sequence). Exposed volunteers were people who met a COVID-19 case within 2 weeks before study entry. Original processing notes: Amplification of reference gene primers was used by the study to estimate nucleated cell counts. The assay was immunoSEQ multiplex PCR, and TCRdb's table has in-frame clones only and misses some. Clone size and the V and J calls come from that table; the DNA yielded D and trimming. Here the sample spans under 250,000 clones, 83% being singletons.

The receptor was isolated from a woman aged 45-59 years who had been exposed to COVID-19. The chain has TRBV20-1 and TRBJ1-1, with a possible D match to TRBD1 (5 bases). The material sequenced was PBMCs or T cells enriched from blood (not recorded which). DNA of the CDR3: TGCAGTGCTTACAGGAATCCTGAAGCTTTCTTT. Translated, it gives CSAYRNPEAFF.